These 11 T cell receptor beta chains share one sample of origin, sequenced in a study of T cell repertoires in cytomegalovirus infection. TCRdb processed the reads anew with MiXCR; each CDR3 protein has one entry. Of about 920,000 distinct CDR3 sequences detected, roughly 31% appear once; the ten largest clones hold roughly 12%. Antigens for these TCRs are unknown. The sample consisted of cultured CD8+ T cells from PBMCs, taken from culture after CMV antigen stimulation. Every receptor here comes from a human donor in good health (CMV status not recorded). Some clones in this sample may be carry-over from other donors' samples.

The chain employs TRBV19 and TRBJ1-1; the D is unclear. The CDR3 runs to 14 residues. Germline lookup yields CDR1 LNHDA and CDR2 SQIVND (reference sequence). Trimming shortened V by 6 bases and J by 1 base, and 12 bases separated the two germline ends. CDR3 nucleotide sequence: TGTGCCAGTAGAAAGCTTTCCGGGAACACTGAAGCTTTCTTT. This translates into CASRKLSGNTEAFF.

This clonotype was seen a handful of times. The CDR3 sequence is CATSSPPTASFEKLFF. For the CDR3, the DNA is TGTGCCACCAGCAGCCCCCCGACAGCCTCTTTCGAAAAACTGTTTTTT. This chain uses TRBV15 with TRBJ1-4; TRBD1 is a possible D gene (5 bases). Trimming removed 3 bases from V and 8 bases from J, with 19 bases in between. CDR3 size: 16 residues. The germline V gene has CDR1 LNHNV and CDR2 YYDKDF (reference sequence).

The sample holds many counts of this clonotype. V gene TRBV2 combines with J gene TRBJ2-7, with 9 bases fitting TRBD1. After removal of 4 bases from V and 2 bases from J, the junction contained 6 bases not matched to a gene. This CDR3 has 15 residues. CDR1 and CDR2 from the germline V gene are SNHLY and FYNNEI. The CDR3 spells CASSGPRDRAYEQYV. The CDR3 DNA reads TGTGCCAGCAGTGGGCCCCGGGACAGGGCCTACGAGCAGTACGTC.

This chain uses TRBV12-5 with TRBJ2-5; 13 bases are a match to TRBD2. The CDR3 loop spans 18 amino acids. Trimming at V came to 6 bases and at J to 4 bases, leaving 14 bases not matched to a gene. Germline V lookup: CDR1 LGHNT, CDR2 FRNRAP. CDR3 bases: TGTGCTAGTGGCTCCCCCGATACTAGCGGGGGGGCCGGAGAGACCCAGTACTTC. It yields the protein CASGSPDTSGGAGETQYF.

V is TRBV19 and J is TRBJ1-1; weak D call: TRBD1 (5 bases). This CDR3 has 12 amino acids. Trimming pared 7 bases from V and 5 bases from J, leaving 11 bases between. Germline CDR1 is LNHDA and CDR2 is SQIVND (reference sequence). The CDR3 protein is CASMGVRTEAFF. In DNA form, the CDR3 reads TGTGCCAGTATGGGGGTAAGGACTGAAGCTTTCTTT.

The chain recombines TRBV6-8 with TRBJ2-7; 8 nucleotides match TRBD2. Germline lookup yields CDR1 MNHGY and CDR2 SAAAGT. After removal of 6 bases from V and 4 bases from J, the junction contained 11 bases not matched to a gene. The CDR3 extends over 15 amino acids. The chain's CDR3 is CASRDPRTSSYEQYF. The CDR3 coding sequence is TGTGCCAGCAGAGACCCCAGGACTAGCTCGTACGAGCAGTACTTC.

The chain employs TRBV2 and TRBJ2-3; 12 positions match TRBD1. The V gene's germline CDR1 is SNHLY and CDR2 FYNNEI. This CDR3 has 14 amino acids. V was pared by 8 bases and J by 2 bases, with 2 bases of the junction left unmatched. The CDR3 bases are TGTGCCAGCGGGACAGGGGGCCTCACAGATACGCAGTATTTT. Its translation: CASGTGGLTDTQYF.

The chain carries TRBV2 and TRBJ1-1; D call uncertain. The CDR3 is made up of 15 amino acids. Trimming left V 7 bases short and J 3 bases short, with 18 bases between. Germline loops: CDR1 SNHLY, CDR2 FYNNEI. CDR3 sequence: CASTPSLTAYTEAFF. The CDR3 nucleotides read TGTGCCAGCACCCCTTCATTGACGGCTTACACTGAAGCTTTCTTT.

This chain uses TRBV6-6 with TRBJ1-1; 7 bases agree with TRBD1. The trim removed 5 bases at V and 4 bases at J, leaving 16 bases unmatched. The germline V gene has CDR1 MNHNY and CDR2 SVGAGI (reference sequence). The length of the CDR3 is 17 residues. CDR3 in amino acids: CASSAGRQGVIRTEAFF. The DNA of the CDR3 is TGTGCCAGCAGTGCTGGCAGGCAGGGGGTAATTCGCACTGAAGCTTTCTTT.

This chain links TRBV4-1 with TRBJ2-7, with D tentatively TRBD1 (6 bases). The CDR3 consists of 14 residues. Germline values: CDR1 MGHRA, CDR2 YSYEKL. V lost 0 bases and J 3 bases, leaving 9 bases between the germline ends. The chain's CDR3 is CASSQESRGYEQYF. The CDR3 nucleotides are TGCGCCAGCAGCCAAGAATCCAGGGGCTACGAGCAGTACTTC.

This clonotype has just a few counts. The chain couples TRBV19 to TRBJ1-5, with D unclear. CDR3 length equals 15 residues. Trimming removed 4 bases from V and 3 bases from J, with 13 bases in between. Germline V gene sequence: CDR1 LNHDA, CDR2 SQIVND (reference sequence). The CDR3 coding sequence is TGTGCCAGTAGTAACAAACTGGGTCCCAATCAGCCCCAGCATTTT. Residues: CASSNKLGPNQPQHF.